This is a list of T cell receptor beta chains from one sample in a study of blood T cell repertoires in COVID-19. Clones were read by immunoSEQ multiplex PCR, and TCRdb kept only the in-frame ones, dropping some. The repertoire holds fewer than 350,000 clones, with 70% to 90% as singletons. Sequenced input: PBMCs or T cells enriched from blood (not recorded which). These receptors were collected from a man between 25 and 39 years old who had recovered from COVID-19. Each CDR3 is given with its conserved first and last residue. The D gene is left open where the match is weak.

j_call d_call v_call cdr3_nt cdr3_aa
TRBJ1-1 - TRBV24-1 TGTGCCACCAGTAGTGCAGGGTTGAACACTGAAGCTTTCTTT CATSSAGLNTEAFF
TRBJ1-2 TRBD1 TRBV5-4 TGTGCCAGCAGTTCCGACAGGGTAATGGGCTACACCTTC CASSSDRVMGYTF
TRBJ2-3 - TRBV9 TGTGCCAGCAGCGGTGGAGATATGAGGGAGTATTTT CASSGGDMREYF
TRBJ2-3 - TRBV7-2 TGTGCCAGCAGCTTAGGGGGGCAGGCCAGCACAGATACGCAGTATTTT CASSLGGQASTDTQYF
TRBJ1-3 - TRBV4-3 TGCGCCAGCAGCCAAGATCCAGGGCGCTCCTCTGGAAACACCATATATTTT CASSQDPGRSSGNTIYF
TRBJ1-2 - TRBV21-1 TGTGCCAGCGCTACGTCCAGGGTCAGGGGGATCTATGGCTACACCTTC CASATSRVRGIYGYTF
TRBJ2-7 - TRBV30 TGTGCCTGGAGTGTACGGTCCTACGAGCAGTACTTC CAWSVRSYEQYF
TRBJ1-1 - TRBV7-6 TGTGCCAGCAGCCCAGGGCCCATGAACACTGAAGCTTTCTTT CASSPGPMNTEAFF
TRBJ1-2 - TRBV10-3 TGTGCCATCAGTGAAACCGGCGGGGCGGGAGATGGCTACACCTTC CAISETGGAGDGYTF
TRBJ2-3 - TRBV29-1 TGCAGCGTTGCAGGGGCAGGAGATACGCAGTATTTT CSVAGAGDTQYF
TRBJ1-5 - TRBV19 TGTGCCAGTAGTATGGGCAGGGATGGCAATCAGCCCCAGCATTTT CASSMGRDGNQPQHF
TRBJ2-3 TRBD2 TRBV27 TGTGCCAGCAGTTTATCCTGGGGAATGTGGCTAGCGGGGGGGCGGAGCACAGATACGCAGTATTTT CASSLSWGMWLAGGRSTDTQYF
TRBJ1-3 - TRBV4-1 TGCGCCAGCAGCCCAAGGGGTTCTGGAAACACCATATATTTT CASSPRGSGNTIYF
TRBJ2-2 TRBD1 TRBV5-6 TGTGCCAGCAGCTTAGACAGGGCATTGAACACCGGGGAGCTGTTTTTT CASSLDRALNTGELFF
TRBJ1-1 - TRBV6-5 TGTGCCAGCAGTACGGTGGGGGGTGAAGCTTTCTTT CASSTVGGEAFF